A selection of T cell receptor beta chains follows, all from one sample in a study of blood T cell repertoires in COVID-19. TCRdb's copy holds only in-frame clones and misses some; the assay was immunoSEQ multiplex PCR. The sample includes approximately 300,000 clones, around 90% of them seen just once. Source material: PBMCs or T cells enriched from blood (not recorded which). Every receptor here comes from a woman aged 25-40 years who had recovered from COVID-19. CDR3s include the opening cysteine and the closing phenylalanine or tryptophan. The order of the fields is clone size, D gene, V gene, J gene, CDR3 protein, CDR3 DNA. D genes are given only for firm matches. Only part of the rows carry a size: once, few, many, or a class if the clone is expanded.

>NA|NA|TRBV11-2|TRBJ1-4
CASSLGGANEKLFF
TGTGCCAGCAGCTTAGGGGGAGCTAATGAAAAACTGTTTTTT
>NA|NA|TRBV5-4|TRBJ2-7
CASSLAFGGRSYEQYF
TGTGCCAGCAGCTTAGCGTTTGGCGGGCGTTCCTACGAGCAGTACTTC
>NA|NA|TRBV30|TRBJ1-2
CAWSARGGSYGYTF
TGTGCCTGGAGTGCCCGGGGTGGCAGCTATGGCTACACCTTC
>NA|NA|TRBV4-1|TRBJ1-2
CASSQLKGGYYGYTF
TGCGCCAGCAGCCAGCTGAAAGGGGGTTACTATGGCTACACCTTC
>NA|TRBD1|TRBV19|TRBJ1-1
CASSIRATGFRNTEAFF
TGTGCCAGTAGTATCCGCGCGACAGGGTTCAGGAACACTGAAGCTTTCTTT
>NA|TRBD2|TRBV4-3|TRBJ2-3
CASSQGSGVADTQYF
TGCGCCAGCAGCCAAGGTAGCGGGGTGGCAGATACGCAGTATTTT
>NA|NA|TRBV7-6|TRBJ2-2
CASSSSPGTRTGELFF
TGTGCCAGCAGCTCCTCCCCGGGGACAAGAACCGGGGAGCTGTTTTTT
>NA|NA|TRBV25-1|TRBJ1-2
CASSESPSNYGYTF
TGTGCCAGCAGTGAATCCCCTTCCAACTATGGCTACACCTTC
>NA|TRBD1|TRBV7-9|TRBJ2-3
CASSPGTGTTTDTQYF
TGTGCCAGCAGCCCCGGGACAGGGACTACCACAGATACGCAGTATTTT
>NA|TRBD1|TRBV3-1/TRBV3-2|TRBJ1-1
CASSHHATGLGPTEAFF
TGTGCCAGCAGCCACCACGCGACAGGGCTTGGTCCCACTGAAGCTTTCTTT
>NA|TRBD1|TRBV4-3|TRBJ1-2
CASSRAAGQETNF
TGCGCCAGCAGCCGGGCAGCGGGACAGGAGACTAACTTC
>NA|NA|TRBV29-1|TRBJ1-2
CSVEEGNGPNYGYTF
TGCAGCGTTGAGGAGGGAAATGGCCCTAACTATGGCTACACCTTC
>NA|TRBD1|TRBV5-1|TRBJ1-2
CASNPGGYGYTF
TGCGCCAGTAACCCAGGGGGGTATGGCTACACCTTC
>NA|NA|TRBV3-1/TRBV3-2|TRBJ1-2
CASSQEGWRGYTF
TGTGCCAGCAGCCAAGAAGGGTGGAGGGGCTACACCTTC
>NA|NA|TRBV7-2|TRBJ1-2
CASSLDPYRAHYGYTF
TGTGCCAGCAGCTTAGACCCTTACAGGGCGCACTATGGCTACACCTTC
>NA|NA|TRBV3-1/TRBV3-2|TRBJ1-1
CASSQQGTLNTEAFF
TGTGCCAGCAGCCAGCAGGGCACCCTGAACACTGAAGCTTTCTTT
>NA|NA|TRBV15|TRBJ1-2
CATSRDLAGANYGYTF
TGTGCCACCAGCAGAGATTTAGCGGGGGCTAACTATGGCTACACCTTC
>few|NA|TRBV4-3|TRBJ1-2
CASSQDEQAGTYGYTF
TGCGCCAGCAGCCAAGACGAACAGGCAGGAACATATGGCTACACCTTC
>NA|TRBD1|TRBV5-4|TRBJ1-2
CASSRDSYYTF
TGTGCCAGCAGCCGGGACAGTTACTACACCTTC
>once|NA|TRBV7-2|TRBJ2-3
CASSSLVEADTQYF
TGTGCCAGCAGCTCCCTGGTGGAGGCAGATACGCAGTATTTT
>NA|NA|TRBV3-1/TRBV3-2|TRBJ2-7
CASSQGRGLIEQYF
TGTGCCAGCAGCCAAGGCAGAGGGCTGATCGAGCAGTACTTC
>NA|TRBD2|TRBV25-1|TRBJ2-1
CASRLAGYNEQFF
TGTGCCAGCAGGTTAGCGGGGTACAATGAGCAGTTCTTC
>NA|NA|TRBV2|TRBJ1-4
CASRETSTNEKLFF
TGTGCCAGCAGAGAGACATCTACGAATGAAAAACTGTTTTTT
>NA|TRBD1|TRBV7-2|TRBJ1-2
CAKQGQEGGYTF
TGTGCCAAACAGGGACAGGAGGGCGGCTACACCTTC
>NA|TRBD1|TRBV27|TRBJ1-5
CASSIDRGGQPQHF
TGTGCCAGCAGTATAGACAGGGGGGGTCAGCCCCAGCATTTT
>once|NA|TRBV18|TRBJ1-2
CASSPLDTEGGYTF
TGTGCCAGCTCACCATTAGATACGGAGGGTGGCTACACCTTC
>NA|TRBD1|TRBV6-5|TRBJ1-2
CASSYLGQGGGYTF
TGTGCCAGCAGTTACCTGGGACAGGGGGGTGGCTACACCTTC
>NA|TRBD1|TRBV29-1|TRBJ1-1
CSVAQGPNTEAFF
TGCAGCGTCGCACAGGGGCCGAACACTGAAGCTTTCTTT
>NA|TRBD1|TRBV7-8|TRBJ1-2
CASSLASTGTGGSYTF
TGTGCCAGCAGTCTCGCCAGTACCGGGACAGGGGGTAGCTACACCTTC
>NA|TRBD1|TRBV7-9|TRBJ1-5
CASSLGRTGGREPQHF
TGTGCCAGCAGCCTGGGAAGGACAGGGGGCAGGGAGCCCCAGCATTTT
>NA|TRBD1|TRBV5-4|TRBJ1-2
CASSLGVDRANYGYTF
TGTGCCAGCAGCCTGGGGGTGGACAGGGCTAACTATGGCTACACCTTC
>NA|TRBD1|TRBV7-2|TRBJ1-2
CASSTRTGSPYGYTF
TGTGCCAGCAGCACCCGGACAGGGAGCCCCTATGGCTACACCTTC
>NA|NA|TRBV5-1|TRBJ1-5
CASSLSGPNSNQPQHF
TGCGCCAGCAGCCTTTCTGGGCCTAATAGCAATCAGCCCCAGCATTTT
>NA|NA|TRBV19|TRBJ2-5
CASSIGGETQYF
TGTGCCAGTAGTATCGGGGGAGAGACCCAGTACTTC
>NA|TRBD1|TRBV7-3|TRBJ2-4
CASSLDGGQGHIQYF
TGTGCCAGCAGCTTAGATGGTGGACAGGGTCACATTCAGTACTTC
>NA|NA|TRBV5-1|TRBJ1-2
CASSPQTDPSYGYTF
TGCGCCAGCAGCCCTCAGACAGATCCCTCCTATGGCTACACCTTC
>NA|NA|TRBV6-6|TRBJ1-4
CASSPLGLNEKLFF
TGTGCCAGCAGTCCTTTGGGCCTGAATGAAAAACTGTTTTTT
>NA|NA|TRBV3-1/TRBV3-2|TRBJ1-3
CASSLRTPDNSGNTIYF
TGTGCCAGCAGCCTACGGACACCCGATAACTCTGGAAACACCATATATTTT
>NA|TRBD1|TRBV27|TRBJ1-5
CASSPTTGGATQPQHF
TGTGCCAGCAGTCCGACGACAGGGGGCGCTACTCAGCCCCAGCATTTT
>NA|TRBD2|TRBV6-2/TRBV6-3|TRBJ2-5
CASSYGLAGQETQYF
TGTGCCAGCAGTTACGGGCTAGCGGGGCAAGAGACCCAGTACTTC
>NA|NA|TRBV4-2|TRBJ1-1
CASSQDSLNTEAFF
TGTGCCAGCAGCCAGGACAGCTTGAACACTGAAGCTTTCTTT
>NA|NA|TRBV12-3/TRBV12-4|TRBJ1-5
CASTQGFNQPQHF
TGTGCCAGCACCCAGGGGTTTAACCAGCCCCAGCATTTT